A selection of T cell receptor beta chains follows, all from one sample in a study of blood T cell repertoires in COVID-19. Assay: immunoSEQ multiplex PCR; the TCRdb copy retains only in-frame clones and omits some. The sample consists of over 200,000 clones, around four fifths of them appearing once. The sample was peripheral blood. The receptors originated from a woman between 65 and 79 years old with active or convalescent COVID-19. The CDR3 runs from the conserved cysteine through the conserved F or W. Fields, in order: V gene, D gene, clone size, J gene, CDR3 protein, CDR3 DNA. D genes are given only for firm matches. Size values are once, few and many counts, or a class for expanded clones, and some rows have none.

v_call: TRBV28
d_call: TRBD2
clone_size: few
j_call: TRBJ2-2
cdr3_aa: CASSLEAAGVRGELFF
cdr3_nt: TGTGCCAGCAGTCTTGAGGCGGCGGGAGTTCGCGGGGAGCTGTTTTTT

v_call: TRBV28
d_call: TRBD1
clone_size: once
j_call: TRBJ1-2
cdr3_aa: CATPGQGVNNYGYTF
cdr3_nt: TGTGCCACACCGGGACAGGGGGTCAATAACTATGGCTACACCTTC

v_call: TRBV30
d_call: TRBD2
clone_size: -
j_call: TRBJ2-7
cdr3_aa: CAWSPGGARPYEQYF
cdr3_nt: TGTGCCTGGAGCCCGGGGGGAGCGAGACCCTACGAGCAGTACTTC

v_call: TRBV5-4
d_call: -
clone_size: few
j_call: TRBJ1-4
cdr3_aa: CASSLDRPTTNEKLFF
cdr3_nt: TGTGCCAGCAGCTTGGACAGGCCGACAACTAATGAAAAACTGTTTTTT

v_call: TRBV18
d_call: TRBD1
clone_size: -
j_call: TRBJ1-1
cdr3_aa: CASSRQKDRAGEAFF
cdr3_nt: TGTGCCAGCTCACGCCAAAAGGACAGGGCGGGGGAAGCTTTCTTT

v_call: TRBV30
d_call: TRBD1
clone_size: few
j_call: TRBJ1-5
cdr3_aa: CAWSLGQGSQPQHF
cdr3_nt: TGTGCCTGGAGCCTCGGACAGGGAAGTCAGCCCCAGCATTTT

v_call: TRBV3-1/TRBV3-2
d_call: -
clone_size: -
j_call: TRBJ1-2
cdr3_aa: CASSHELQGYTF
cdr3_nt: TGTGCCAGCAGCCATGAGTTACAGGGCTACACCTTC

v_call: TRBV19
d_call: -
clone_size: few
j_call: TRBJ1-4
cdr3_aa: CASSIYPTNEKLFF
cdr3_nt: TGTGCCAGTAGTATCTACCCAACTAATGAAAAACTGTTTTTT

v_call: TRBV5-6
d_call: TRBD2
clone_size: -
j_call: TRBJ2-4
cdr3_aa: CASRRLTSDENIQYF
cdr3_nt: TGTGCCAGCAGGCGGCTTACTAGCGATGAAAACATTCAGTACTTC

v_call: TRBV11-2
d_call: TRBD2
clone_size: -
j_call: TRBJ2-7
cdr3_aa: CASSWTSGEDNHEQYF
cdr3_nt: TGTGCCAGCAGCTGGACTAGCGGGGAGGATAACCACGAGCAGTACTTC

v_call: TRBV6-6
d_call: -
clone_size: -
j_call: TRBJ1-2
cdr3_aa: CASTRHVPPSHGYTF
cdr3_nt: TGTGCCAGCACCAGACACGTCCCGCCTAGCCATGGCTACACCTTC

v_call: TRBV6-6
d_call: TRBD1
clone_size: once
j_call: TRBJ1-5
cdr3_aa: CASSLGTGEGQPQHF
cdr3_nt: TGTGCCAGCAGTTTAGGGACAGGGGAGGGTCAGCCCCAGCATTTT

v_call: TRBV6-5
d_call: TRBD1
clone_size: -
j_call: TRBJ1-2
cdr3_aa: CASRAGQGGHGYTF
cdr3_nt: TGTGCCAGCAGGGCGGGACAGGGGGGCCATGGCTACACCTTC

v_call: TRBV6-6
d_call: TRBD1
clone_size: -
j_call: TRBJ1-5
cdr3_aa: CASSYGTGGGNQPQHF
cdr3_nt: TGTGCCAGCAGTTACGGTACAGGGGGGGGCAATCAGCCCCAGCATTTT

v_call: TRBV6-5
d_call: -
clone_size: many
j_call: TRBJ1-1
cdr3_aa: CASSQQGSNTEAFF
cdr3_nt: TGTGCCAGCAGCCAACAGGGATCTAACACTGAAGCTTTCTTT

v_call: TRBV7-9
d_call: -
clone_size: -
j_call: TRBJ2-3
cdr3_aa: CASSFQLGGRRDTQYF
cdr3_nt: TGTGCCAGCAGCTTCCAGCTCGGGGGACGGAGGGATACGCAGTATTTT

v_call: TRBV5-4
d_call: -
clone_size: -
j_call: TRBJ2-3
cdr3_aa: CASSLPTIGDTQYF
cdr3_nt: TGTGCCAGCAGCTTGCCCACTATAGGAGATACGCAGTATTTT

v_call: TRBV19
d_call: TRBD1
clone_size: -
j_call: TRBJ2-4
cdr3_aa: CASNPTGSQNIQYF
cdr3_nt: TGTGCCAGTAACCCGACAGGGTCCCAAAACATTCAGTACTTC

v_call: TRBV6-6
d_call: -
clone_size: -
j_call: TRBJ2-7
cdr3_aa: CASSYLAPGRHEQYF
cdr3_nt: TGTGCCAGCAGTTACTTGGCCCCTGGCAGGCACGAGCAGTACTTC

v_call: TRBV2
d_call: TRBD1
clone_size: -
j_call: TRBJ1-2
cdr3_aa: CASSPQGGSYGYTF
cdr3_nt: TGTGCCAGCAGCCCCCAGGGGGGTTCCTATGGCTACACCTTC

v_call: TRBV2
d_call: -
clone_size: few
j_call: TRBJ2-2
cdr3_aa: CASSRRVNTGELFF
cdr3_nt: TGTGCCAGCAGTCGGAGGGTAAACACCGGGGAGCTGTTTTTT

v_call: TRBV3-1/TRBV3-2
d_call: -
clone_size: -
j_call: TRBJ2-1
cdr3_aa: CASELKGSYNEQFF
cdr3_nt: TGTGCCAGCGAACTCAAGGGGTCCTACAATGAGCAGTTCTTC

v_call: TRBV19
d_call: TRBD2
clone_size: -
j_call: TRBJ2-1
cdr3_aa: CASSITPRTSGIYNEQFF
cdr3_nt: TGTGCCAGTAGTATTACCCCCCGGACTAGCGGGATCTACAATGAGCAGTTCTTC

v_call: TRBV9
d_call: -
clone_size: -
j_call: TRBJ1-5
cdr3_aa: CASSGGSYNQPQHF
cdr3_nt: TGTGCCAGCAGCGGAGGGTCGTACAATCAGCCCCAGCATTTT

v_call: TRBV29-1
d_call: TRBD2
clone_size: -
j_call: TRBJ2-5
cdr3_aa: CSYFGGEETQYF
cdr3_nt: TGCAGTTACTTCGGGGGGGAAGAGACCCAGTACTTC

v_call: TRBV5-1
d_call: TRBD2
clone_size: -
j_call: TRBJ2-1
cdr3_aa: CASSLVGLAGGNEQFF
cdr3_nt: TGCGCCAGCAGCTTGGTGGGACTAGCGGGGGGGAATGAGCAGTTCTTC

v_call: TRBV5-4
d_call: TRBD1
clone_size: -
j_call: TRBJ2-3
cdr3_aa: CASSLEGRTGSTDTQYF
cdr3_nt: TGTGCCAGCAGCTTGGAGGGGAGGACAGGGAGTACAGATACGCAGTATTTT

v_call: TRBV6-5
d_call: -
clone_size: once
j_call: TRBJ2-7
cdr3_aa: CASRLQGHPYEQYF
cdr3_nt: TGTGCCAGCAGACTCCAGGGACACCCTTACGAGCAGTACTTC

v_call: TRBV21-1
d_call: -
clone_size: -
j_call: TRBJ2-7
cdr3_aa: CASSLSGASSYEQYF
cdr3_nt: TGTGCCAGCAGCTTAAGCGGAGCGTCATCCTACGAGCAGTACTTC

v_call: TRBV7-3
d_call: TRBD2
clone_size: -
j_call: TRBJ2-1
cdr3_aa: CASSLLAGSYNEQFF
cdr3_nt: TGTGCCAGCAGCTTACTAGCGGGCTCCTACAATGAGCAGTTCTTC

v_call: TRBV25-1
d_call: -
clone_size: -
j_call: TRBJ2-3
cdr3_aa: CASSPPVSDTQYF
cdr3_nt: TGTGCCAGCAGTCCCCCAGTTTCAGATACGCAGTATTTT

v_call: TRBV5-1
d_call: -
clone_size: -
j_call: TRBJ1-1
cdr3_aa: CASSTQGTVNTEAFF
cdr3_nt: TGCGCCAGCAGCACTCAGGGGACCGTGAACACTGAAGCTTTCTTT

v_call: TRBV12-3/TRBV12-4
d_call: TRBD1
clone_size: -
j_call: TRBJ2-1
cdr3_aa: CASRATGLNEQFF
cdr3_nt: TGTGCCAGCAGGGCGACAGGGCTCAATGAGCAGTTCTTC

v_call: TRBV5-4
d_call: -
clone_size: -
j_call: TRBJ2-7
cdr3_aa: CASSLELPMYEQYF
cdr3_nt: TGTGCCAGCAGCTTGGAACTCCCCATGTACGAGCAGTACTTC

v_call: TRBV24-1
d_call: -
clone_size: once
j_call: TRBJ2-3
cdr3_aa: CATSSPGTDTQYF
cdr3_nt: TGTGCCACCAGTAGCCCGGGGACAGATACGCAGTATTTT

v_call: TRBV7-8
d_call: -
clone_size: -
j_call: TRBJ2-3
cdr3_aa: CASSSLGLTQYF
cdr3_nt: TGTGCCAGCAGCTCTCTAGGCTTAACGCAGTATTTT

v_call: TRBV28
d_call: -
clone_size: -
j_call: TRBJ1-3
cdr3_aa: CASSLGTGLSGNTIYF
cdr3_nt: TGTGCCAGCAGTTTAGGTACAGGGTTATCTGGAAACACCATATATTTT

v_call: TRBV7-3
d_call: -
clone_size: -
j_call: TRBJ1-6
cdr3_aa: CASSLTNGGGSPLHF
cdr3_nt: TGTGCCAGCAGCTTAACAAACGGGGGGGGTTCACCCCTCCACTTT

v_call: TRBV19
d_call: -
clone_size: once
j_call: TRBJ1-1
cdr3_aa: CASSWGTREYDTEAFF
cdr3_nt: TGTGCCAGTAGTTGGGGGACAAGGGAGTATGACACTGAAGCTTTCTTT

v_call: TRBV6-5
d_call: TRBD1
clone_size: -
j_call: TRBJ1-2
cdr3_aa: CASSFGQARYGYTF
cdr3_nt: TGTGCCAGCAGTTTTGGACAGGCCCGTTATGGCTACACCTTC

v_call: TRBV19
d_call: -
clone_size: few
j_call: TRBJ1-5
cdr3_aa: CASRPRGTSNQPQHF
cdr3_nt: TGTGCCTCCCGTCCACGGGGGACGAGCAATCAGCCCCAGCATTTT

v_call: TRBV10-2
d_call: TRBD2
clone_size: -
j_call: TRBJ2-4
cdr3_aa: CASTGGDIQYF
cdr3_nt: TGCGCCAGCACGGGGGGGGACATTCAGTACTTC

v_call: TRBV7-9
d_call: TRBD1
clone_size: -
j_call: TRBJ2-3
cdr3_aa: CASSLGQTDTQYF
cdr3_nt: TGTGCCAGCAGCCTGGGACAGACAGATACGCAGTATTTT

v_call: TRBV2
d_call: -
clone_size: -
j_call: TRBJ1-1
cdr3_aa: CASSVRGKGSLNTEAFF
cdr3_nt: TGTGCCAGCAGTGTTCGGGGGAAAGGGTCTCTGAACACTGAAGCTTTCTTT

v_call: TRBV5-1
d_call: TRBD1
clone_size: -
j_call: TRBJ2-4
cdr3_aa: CASSLGTGEANIQYF
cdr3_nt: TGCGCCAGCAGCTTGGGGACAGGGGAAGCAAACATTCAGTACTTC

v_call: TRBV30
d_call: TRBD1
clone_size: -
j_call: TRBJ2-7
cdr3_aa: CAWSGQGQGDEQYF
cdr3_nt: TGTGCCTGGAGTGGGCAGGGACAGGGGGACGAGCAGTACTTC

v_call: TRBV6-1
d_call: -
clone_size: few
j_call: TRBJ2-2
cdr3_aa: CASSGQGPTGTGELFF
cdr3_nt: TGTGCCAGCAGTGGCCAGGGGCCCACGGGCACCGGGGAGCTGTTTTTT

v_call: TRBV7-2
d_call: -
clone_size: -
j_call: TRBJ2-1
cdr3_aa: CASSPRSYNEQFF
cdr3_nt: TGTGCCAGCAGCCCCCGCTCCTACAATGAGCAGTTCTTC